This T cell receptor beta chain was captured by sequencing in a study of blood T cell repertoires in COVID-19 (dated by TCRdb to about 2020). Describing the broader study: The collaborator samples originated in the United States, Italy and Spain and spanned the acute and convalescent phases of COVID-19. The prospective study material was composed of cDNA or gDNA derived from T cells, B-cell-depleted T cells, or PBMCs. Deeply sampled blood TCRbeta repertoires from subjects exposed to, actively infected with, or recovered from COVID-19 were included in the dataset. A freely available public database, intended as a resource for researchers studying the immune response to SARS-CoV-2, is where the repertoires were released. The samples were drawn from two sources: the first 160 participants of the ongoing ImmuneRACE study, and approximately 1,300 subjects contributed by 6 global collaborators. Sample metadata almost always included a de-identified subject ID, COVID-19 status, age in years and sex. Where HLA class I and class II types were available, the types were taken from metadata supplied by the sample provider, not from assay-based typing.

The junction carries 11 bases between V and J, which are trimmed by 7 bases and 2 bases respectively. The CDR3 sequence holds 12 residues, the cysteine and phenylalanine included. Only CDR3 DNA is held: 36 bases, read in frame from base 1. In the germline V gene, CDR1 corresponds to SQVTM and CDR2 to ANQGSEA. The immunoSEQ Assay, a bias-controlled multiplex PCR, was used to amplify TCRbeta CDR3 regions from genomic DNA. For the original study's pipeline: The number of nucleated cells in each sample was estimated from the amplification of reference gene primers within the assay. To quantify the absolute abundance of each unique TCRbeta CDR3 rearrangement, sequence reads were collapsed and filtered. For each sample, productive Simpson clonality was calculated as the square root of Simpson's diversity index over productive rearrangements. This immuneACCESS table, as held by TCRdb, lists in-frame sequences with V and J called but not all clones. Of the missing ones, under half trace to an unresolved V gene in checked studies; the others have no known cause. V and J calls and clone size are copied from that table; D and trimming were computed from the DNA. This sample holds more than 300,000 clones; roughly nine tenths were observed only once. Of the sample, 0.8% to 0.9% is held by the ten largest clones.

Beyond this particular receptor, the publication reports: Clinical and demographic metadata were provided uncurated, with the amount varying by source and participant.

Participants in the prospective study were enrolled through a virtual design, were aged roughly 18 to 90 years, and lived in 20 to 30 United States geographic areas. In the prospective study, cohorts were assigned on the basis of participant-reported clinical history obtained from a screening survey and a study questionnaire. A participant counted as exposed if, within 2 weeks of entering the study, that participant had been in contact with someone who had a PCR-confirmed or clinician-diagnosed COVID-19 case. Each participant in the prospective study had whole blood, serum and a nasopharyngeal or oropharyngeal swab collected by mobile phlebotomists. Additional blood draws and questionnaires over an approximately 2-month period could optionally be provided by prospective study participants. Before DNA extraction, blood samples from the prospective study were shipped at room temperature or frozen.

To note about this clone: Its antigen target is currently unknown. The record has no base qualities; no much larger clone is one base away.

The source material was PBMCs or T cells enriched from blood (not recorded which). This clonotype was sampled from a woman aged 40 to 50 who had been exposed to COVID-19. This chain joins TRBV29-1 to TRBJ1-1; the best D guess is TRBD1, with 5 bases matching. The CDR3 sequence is CSAGTVNTEAFF. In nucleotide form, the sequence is TGCAGCGCCGGGACTGTTAACACTGAAGCTTTCTTT.